One T cell receptor beta chain is described in this entry. No antigen is known for it. An end of the junction does not agree with germline; a read error may underlie this. PCR primers comprised 60 Vbeta and 13 Jbeta primers. The data were produced by immunoSEQ multiplex PCR, yet TCRdb's version contains in-frame clones alone and is incomplete. Of 120,000 or so clones in the sample, around 66% are singletons; the top ten hold less than 9%. The record originates from a study of cytomegalovirus exposure and HLA in healthy donors. Findings and caveats of the study: What was likely a sequencing artifact was a cluster of highly shared sequence variants.

CDR3 length equals 13 residues. Germline values: CDR1 MNHNS, CDR2 SASEGT. This chain joins TRBV6-1 and TRBJ1-2; perhaps TRBD1 as D (6 bases). The TCR originated in a woman aged 40 to 50 in good health and CMV-seropositive. The sequenced sample consisted of PBMCs. As DNA, the CDR3 is TGTGCCAGCAGGCCGGGACACCTAAATGGCTACCCCTTC. Translated, it gives CASRPGHLNGYPF.